The 20 T cell receptor beta chains below come from one sample, sequenced in a study of CD8 T cells in Susac syndrome. Random hexamers were used to reverse transcribe 0.5 to 1 ug of RNA. TCRdb itself ran the immunoSEQ multiplex PCR reads through MiXCR, one entry per CDR3 protein. This sample has 150,000 or so distinct CDR3 sequences, with about 95% found just once. Sequenced input: CD4+ T cells from PBMCs. These receptors came from a human donor with Susac syndrome.

The chain employs TRBV18 and TRBJ2-3; D is uncertain. V lost 2 bases and J 0 bases, leaving 6 bases between the germline ends. The germline gives CDR1 KGHSH, CDR2 LQKENI. The CDR3 covers 14 residues. CDR3 nucleotide sequence: TGTGCCAGCTCACCATTCTCTAGCACAGATACGCAGTATTTT. Protein: CASSPFSSTDTQYF.

The chain links TRBV4-1 to TRBJ2-1, with D possibly being TRBD1 or TRBD2 (5 bases each). The germline V gene encodes CDR1 MGHRA and CDR2 YSYEKL. The CDR3 sequence is 15 residues long. Trimming took 1 base from V and 8 from J, leaving 15 bases between them. The CDR3 loop is CASSQGTGHKDEQFF. The CDR3 DNA reads TGCGCCAGCAGCCAAGGGACGGGGCATAAAGATGAGCAGTTCTTC.

V is TRBV11-2 and J is TRBJ2-1; the D gene is possibly TRBD2 (5 bases). The germline gives CDR1 SGHAT, CDR2 FQNNGV. This CDR3 has 16 residues. The V gene lost 0 bases and the J gene lost 0 bases, with 9 bases spanning the gap. CDR3 sequence reads: CASSLEPGSSYNEQFF. In DNA form, the CDR3 reads TGTGCCAGCAGCTTAGAGCCGGGGAGCTCCTACAATGAGCAGTTCTTC.

The CDR3 region has the DNA TGCAGCCTTTTTGGGGGGGTAGAGGGGAACAATGAGCAGTTCTTC. Translation gives CSLFGGVEGNNEQFF. The gene calls are TRBV29-1 and TRBJ2-1; TRBD2 agrees at 7 bases. Losses at the gene ends were 8 bases for V and 5 bases for J; bases not matched to a gene: 15. In germline, CDR1 is SQVTM, CDR2 ANQGSEA. There are 15 residues in the CDR3.

The V and J genes are TRBV2 and TRBJ2-5, with D unresolved. V was pared by 10 bases and J by 1 base, with 13 bases between. There are 13 residues in the CDR3. Germline V gene lookup returns CDR1 SNHLY and CDR2 FYNNEI. This CDR3 reads CATLKQSQETQYF. DNA of the CDR3: TGTGCCACCCTGAAACAGTCCCAAGAGACCCAGTACTTC. The full variable domain, in which reference TRBV2 and TRBJ2-5 provide the parts outside the CDR3, is EPEVTQTPSHQVTQMGQEVILRCVPISNHLYFYWYRQILGQKVEFLVSFYNNEISEKSEIFDDQFSVERPDGSNFTLKIRSTKLEDSAMYFCATLKQSQETQYFGPGTRLLVL.

The J gene is TRBJ2-7, the V gene TRBV6-2 or TRBV6-3; D remains ambiguous. V lost 5 bases and J lost 6, with 11 bases in between. The CDR3 is made up of 12 amino acids. Germline-derived CDR1 and CDR2 are MNHEY and SVGEGT. Here the CDR3 reads CASSQKRREQYF. DNA for the CDR3: TGTGCCAGCAGTCAAAAACGGCGCGAGCAGTACTTC.

The chain has TRBV4-1 and TRBJ1-5; D remains unclear. Per the germline V gene, CDR1 is MGHRA and CDR2 is YSYEKL. With 4 bases removed from V and 0 bases from J, the gap between germline ends came to 10 bases. The CDR3 is made up of 15 amino acids. The CDR3 nucleotides are TGCGCCAGCAGCCGATCCGAGTTTAGCAATCAGCCCCAGCATTTT. It translates to CASSRSEFSNQPQHF.

The chain recombines TRBV5-1 with TRBJ1-5; possible D gene TRBD1, 5 bases. This CDR3 has 14 amino acids. V lost 5 bases and J 9 bases, leaving 18 bases between the germline ends. Germline CDR1 reads SGHRS; CDR2 reads YFSETQ. The CDR3, as DNA: TGCGCCAGCAGATCGGACGGGGGGTTAGGGCCCCAGCATTTT. The encoded protein is CASRSDGGLGPQHF.

V is TRBV9 and J is TRBJ1-2, with a possible D match to TRBD1 (5 bases). Trimming left V 6 bases short and J 4 bases short, with 16 bases between. Germline V gene data show CDR1 as SGDLS and CDR2 as YYNGEE. The CDR3 runs to 14 residues. The CDR3 protein is CASTRSQGGYGYTF. The CDR3 coding sequence is TGTGCCAGCACCAGATCTCAGGGAGGCTATGGCTACACCTTC. The full variable domain, in which reference TRBV9 and TRBJ1-2 provide the parts outside the CDR3, is DSGVTQTPKHLITATGQRVTLRCSPRSGDLSVYWYQQSLDQGLQFLIQYYNGEERAKGNILERFSAQQFPDLHSELNLSSLELGDSALYFCASTRSQGGYGYTFGSGTRLTVV.

The V call is TRBV27, the J call TRBJ2-5, with D perhaps given as TRBD1 or TRBD2 (7 bases each). Trimming took off 5 bases at V and 4 bases at J, with 14 bases between the two ends. This CDR3 has 14 amino acids. CDR1 is MNHEY, CDR2 SMNVEV, per germline (reference sequence). The CDR3 bases are TGTGCCAGCAGTCTACAGGGGAGGGCAGAGACCCAGTACTTC. The encoded protein is CASSLQGRAETQYF.

The chain recombines TRBV29-1 with TRBJ1-1; D is unclear. Trimming shortened V by 7 bases and J by 0 bases, and 6 bases separated the two germline ends. This CDR3 is 11 amino acids long. Looked up from germline, CDR1 is SQVTM and CDR2 is ANQGSEA. The CDR3 loop is CSAQLNTEAFF. CDR3 DNA sequence: TGCAGCGCTCAATTGAACACTGAAGCTTTCTTT.

Here the CDR3 DNA reads TGTGCCAGCAGCCCGGAGAGGCAGCCCCAGCATTTT. This sequence encodes CASSPERQPQHF. The chain links TRBV12-3 or TRBV12-4 to TRBJ1-5; D is ambiguous. Trimming took 6 bases from V and 7 from J, leaving 10 bases between them. The CDR3 totals 12 residues.

V gene TRBV5-1 combines with J gene TRBJ2-1; possibly TRBD1 for D (6 bases). V lost 3 bases, J lost 8 bases, and 15 bases lay in between. This CDR3 has 14 amino acids. Germline assignment: CDR1 SGHRS and CDR2 YFSETQ. The CDR3 bases are TGCGCCAGCAGCTCGACAGGTCGCAAAGATGAGCAGTTCTTC. Its translation is CASSSTGRKDEQFF.

The chain employs TRBV29-1 and TRBJ1-2; possibly TRBD1 for D (6 bases). The germline CDR1 and CDR2 sequences are SQVTM and ANQGSEA. V lost 4 bases and J lost 4, with 10 bases in between. The CDR3 loop spans 12 amino acids. In DNA form, the CDR3 reads TGCAGCGTTGTTAGAGGGGGCTATGGCTACACCTTC. Translated: CSVVRGGYGYTF.

This rearrangement joins TRBV10-3 to TRBJ2-1, with 8 bases aligning to TRBD2. This CDR3 is 16 amino acids long. CDR1 and CDR2 (germline): ENHRY, SYGVKD. Trimming cost V 0 bases and J 4 bases; bases outside gene matches: 5. This CDR3 reads CAISESRLAKYNEQFF. The DNA of the CDR3 is TGTGCCATCAGTGAGTCGAGACTAGCGAAGTACAATGAGCAGTTCTTC.

The chain has TRBV13 and TRBJ2-5; 7 bases agree with TRBD2. The ends lost 5 bases at V and 2 bases at J; junction bases unmatched: 11. Germline lookup yields CDR1 PRHDT and CDR2 FYEKMQ (reference sequence). The CDR3 runs to 16 residues. The CDR3: CASSTRPGGLQETQYF. The CDR3 DNA is TGTGCCAGCAGCACAAGACCGGGAGGCCTTCAAGAGACCCAGTACTTC.

The chain recombines TRBV20-1 with TRBJ1-2; tentative D call: TRBD1 (5 bases). Trimming pared 0 bases from V and 2 bases from J, leaving 10 bases between. Per germline, CDR1 DFQATT and CDR2 SNEGSKA (reference sequence). The CDR3 length is 14 residues. CDR3: CSARDPTGNYGYTF. The CDR3 DNA reads TGCAGTGCTAGAGATCCCACAGGAAACTATGGCTACACCTTC.

CDR3 bases: TGTGCCAGCAGTTCGGGACAACTGATCATCGACGAGCAGTACTTC. Translating it yields CASSSGQLIIDEQYF. The chain couples TRBV27 to TRBJ2-7, with a possible D match to TRBD1 (6 bases). Germline V gene lookup returns CDR1 MNHEY and CDR2 SMNVEV (reference sequence). This CDR3 is built from 15 residues. Trimming took 4 bases from V and 5 from J, leaving 18 bases between them.

This chain connects TRBV20-1 to TRBJ2-2; TRBD1 matches 10 bases. V shed 6 bases and J 3 bases; nucleotides not matched to a gene: 1. The CDR3 is made up of 13 amino acids. The germline V gene encodes CDR1 DFQATT and CDR2 SNEGSKA (reference sequence). CDR3 nucleotide sequence: TGCAGTGCCGGGACAGGGGACACCGGGGAGCTGTTTTTT. Translating gives CSAGTGDTGELFF.

This chain links TRBV11-2 with TRBJ2-5; weak D call: TRBD2 (5 bases). From germline, CDR1 is SGHAT and CDR2 FQNNGV. This CDR3 comprises 14 residues. V was shortened by 3 bases and J by 4 bases, with 12 bases between the two germline ends. The CDR3 is CASSFLRTGETQYF. CDR3 nucleotides: TGTGCCAGCAGCTTCCTCAGGACTGGAGAGACCCAGTACTTC.